This T cell receptor beta chain was sequenced for a study of T cell responses to AZD1222 COVID-19 vaccine. To note about this clone: Its antigen is as yet unknown.

Findings and limits, study-wide: The reported proportion of spike-specific TCRs targeting unmutated variant regions was nearly half. Spike-specific TCRs gained breadth and depth after people received two AZD1222 doses.

V was shortened by 8 bases and J by 0 bases, with 25 bases between the two germline ends. Germline V gives CDR1 SEHNR, CDR2 FQNEAQ (reference sequence). This CDR3 contains 18 residues. Repertoires were generated with immunoSEQ multiplex PCR, while TCRdb's copy carries only in-frame clones and drops some. The repertoire holds some 180,000 clones, 85% to 95% seen once, with under 2% in the top ten. The receptor was isolated from an adult who received the AZD1222 COVID-19 vaccine. The V call is TRBV7-9, the J call TRBJ1-1, with D possibly TRBD1 on 5 matching bases. This sample comprised peripheral blood, obtained 28 days after the second AZD1222 dose. The DNA of the CDR3 is TGTGCCAGCCGATTATGGGGGTCAAGCGACCTCATGAACACTGAAGCTTTCTTT. Its protein product is CASRLWGSSDLMNTEAFF. Complete variable domain (other parts from reference TRBV7-9 and TRBJ1-1): DTGVSQNPRHKITKRGQNVTFRCDPISEHNRLYWYRQTLGQGPEFLTYFQNEAQLEKSRLLSDRFSAERPKGSFSTLEIQRTEQGDSAMYLCASRLWGSSDLMNTEAFFGQGTRLTVV.